Here is one T cell receptor beta chain with its context. The V and J ends lost 4 bases and 3 bases respectively, with 5 bases between them. Germline lookup yields CDR1 SGHRS and CDR2 YFSETQ. This CDR3 region has 11 residues. The data originate from a study of CD8+ T cells in alopecia areata. Once RNA had been extracted, it was reverse transcribed into cDNA to act as the sequencing template. The assay was immunoSEQ multiplex PCR, and TCRdb's table has in-frame clones only and misses some. This table holds approximately 150,000 clones, more than 55% found once. The TCR was taken from a human donor in good health. This rearrangement joins TRBV5-1 to TRBJ2-7; D is uncertain. The sample comprised CD8+ T cells sorted from blood. The CDR3 spells CASSANYEQYF. The CDR3 DNA follows: TGCGCCAGCAGCGCAAACTACGAGCAGTACTTC.